These T cell receptor beta chains were read from a single sample in a study of T cells in Graves' hyperthyroidism and ophthalmopathy. Using its own MiXCR run on the multiplex PCR reads, TCRdb lists one record per CDR3 protein. The sample lists about 210,000 distinct CDR3 sequences, around 16% occurring once. The sequenced sample was blood. The receptors stem from a man in his forties with Graves' hyperthyroidism. The CDR3 runs from the conserved cysteine through the conserved F or W. The D gene is left open where the match is weak. Where a row states a size, it is once, few, many or the class of an expanded clone; other rows omit it.

>TRBJ1-1|NA|NA|TRBV19
TGTGCCAGTAGTGCCCGTGGGCATTCGAACACTGAAGCTTTCTTT
CASSARGHSNTEAFF
>TRBJ1-1|NA|NA|TRBV4-2
TGTGCCAGCAGCCAAGAAAGCAGATCCGGGACATATACCGAAGCTTTCTTT
CASSQESRSGTYTEAFF
>TRBJ2-2|NA|NA|TRBV3-1
TGTGCCAGCAGCCAAGATCCGGGGACATACATCAAAACCGGGGAGCTGTTTTTT
CASSQDPGTYIKTGELFF
>TRBJ1-2|NA|TRBD1|TRBV2
TGTGCCAGCATGTTCGGGACAGGGGGAAGGTATGGCTACACCTTC
CASMFGTGGRYGYTF
>TRBJ1-6|many|NA|TRBV3-1
TGTGCCAGCAGCCAAGATAAGCTACAGGGTTCACCCCTCCACTTT
CASSQDKLQGSPLHF
>TRBJ2-3|few|NA|TRBV12-3/TRBV12-4
TGTGCCAGCAGTCCGTCGGGGGGCCAGACAGATACGCAGTATTTT
CASSPSGGQTDTQYF
>TRBJ2-3|many|NA|TRBV4-2
TGTGCCAGCAGCCAAGAAGCAAGTCGGCCAGATACGCAGTATTTT
CASSQEASRPDTQYF
>TRBJ1-1|NA|NA|TRBV28
TGTGCCAGCAGTTTAAGGCGAGGTGGCACTGAAGCTTTCTTT
CASSLRRGGTEAFF
>TRBJ2-2|many|NA|TRBV12-3/TRBV12-4
TGTGCCAGCAGTGAGCAGGGTCTGAACACCGGGGAGCTGTTTTTT
CASSEQGLNTGELFF
>TRBJ2-5|many|TRBD2|TRBV30
TGTGCCTGGAGCGCCGGGACTAGCGTGTCGATGGAGACCCAGTACTTC
CAWSAGTSVSMETQYF
>TRBJ2-2|NA|TRBD1|TRBV3-1
TGTGCCAGCAGCCAAGAACAGGGGTTCAACACCGGGGAGCTGTTTTTT
CASSQEQGFNTGELFF
>TRBJ1-5|many|NA|TRBV6-2/TRBV6-3
TGTGCCAGCAGTTACTCGTCGGGGTTGGGCAATCAGCCCCAGCATTTT
CASSYSSGLGNQPQHF
>TRBJ1-4|few|NA|TRBV9
TGTGCCAGCAGCGTAGGATACGGGGATGAAAAACTGTTTTTT
CASSVGYGDEKLFF
>TRBJ1-2|many|TRBD1|TRBV7-8
TGTGCCAGCAGCTCCGGGACAGAGAAACGGGATGGCTACACCTTC
CASSSGTEKRDGYTF
>TRBJ2-7|many|TRBD1|TRBV5-5
TGTGCCAGCATCCTGGGACAGGGGACCTACGAGCAGTACTTC
CASILGQGTYEQYF
>TRBJ2-2|many|NA|TRBV7-2
TGTGCCAGCAGCACCTACACCGGGGAGCTGTTTTTT
CASSTYTGELFF
>TRBJ2-3|many|TRBD2|TRBV9
TGTGCCAGCAGCGGGACTAGTGGGGCTACGCAGTATTTT
CASSGTSGATQYF
>TRBJ2-3|many|NA|TRBV12-3/TRBV12-4
TGTGCCAGCAGTTTAATGCTGGACGCCGATACGCAGTATTTT
CASSLMLDADTQYF
>TRBJ2-5|many|NA|TRBV28
TGTGCCAGCACCGAGGGGCAGGAGACCCAGTACTTC
CASTEGQETQYF
>TRBJ2-1|many|TRBD1|TRBV5-1
TGCGCCAGCAGCATGCTGCAGGGACAGGGTTACAATGAGCAGTTCTTC
CASSMLQGQGYNEQFF